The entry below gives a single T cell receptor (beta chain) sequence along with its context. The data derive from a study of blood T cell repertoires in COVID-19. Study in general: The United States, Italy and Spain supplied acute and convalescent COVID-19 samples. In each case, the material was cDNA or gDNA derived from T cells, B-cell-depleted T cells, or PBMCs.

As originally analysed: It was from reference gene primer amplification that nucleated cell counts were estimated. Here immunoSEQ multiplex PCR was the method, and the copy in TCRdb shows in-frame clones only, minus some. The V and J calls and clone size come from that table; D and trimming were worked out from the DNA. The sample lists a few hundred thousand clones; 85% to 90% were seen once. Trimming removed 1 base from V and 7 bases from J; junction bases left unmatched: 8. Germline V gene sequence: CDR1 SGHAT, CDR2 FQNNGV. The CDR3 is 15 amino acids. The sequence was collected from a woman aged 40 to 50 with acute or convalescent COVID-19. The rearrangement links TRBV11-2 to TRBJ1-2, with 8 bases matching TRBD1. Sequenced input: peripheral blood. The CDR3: CASSLGAGGASGYTF. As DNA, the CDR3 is TGTGCCAGCAGCTTAGGGGCAGGGGGCGCTTCTGGCTACACCTTC.